The sequence of this TCR beta chain was determined in a study of T cell repertoires in cytomegalovirus infection. Using its own MiXCR run on the reads, TCRdb lists one record per CDR3 protein. The profile shows some 300,000 distinct CDR3 sequences, roughly an eighth of them singletons. This clonotype showed up many times. The V and J ends lost 3 bases and 5 bases respectively, with 8 bases between them. The CDR3 contains 14 residues. Germline values: CDR1 SEHNR, CDR2 FQNEAQ (reference sequence). The receptor was derived from a human donor in good health (CMV status not recorded). Some clones in this sample may be carry-over from other donors' samples. V is TRBV7-9 and J is TRBJ1-6, with D uncertain. Input material: PBMCs. In DNA form, the CDR3 reads TGTGCCAGCAGCTTCGACGGGGATAATTCACCCCTCCACTTT. Protein sequence: CASSFDGDNSPLHF.